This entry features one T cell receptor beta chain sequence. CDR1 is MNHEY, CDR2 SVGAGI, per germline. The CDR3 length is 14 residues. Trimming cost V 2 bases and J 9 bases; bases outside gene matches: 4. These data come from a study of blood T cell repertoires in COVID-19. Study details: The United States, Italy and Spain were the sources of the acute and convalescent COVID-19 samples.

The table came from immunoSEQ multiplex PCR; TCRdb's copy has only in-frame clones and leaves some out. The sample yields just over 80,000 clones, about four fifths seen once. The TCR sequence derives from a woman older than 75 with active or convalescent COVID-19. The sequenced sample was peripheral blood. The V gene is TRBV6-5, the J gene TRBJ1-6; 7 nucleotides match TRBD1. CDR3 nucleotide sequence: TGTGCCAGCAGTTACAGGGGGCTTGGTTCACCCCTCCACTTT. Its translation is CASSYRGLGSPLHF.